These T cell receptor beta chains were read from a single sample in a study of blood T cells in healthy people across ages. TCRdb ran MiXCR on the 5' RACE reads and lists one entry per CDR3 protein. The sample contains hundreds of thousands of distinct CDR3 sequences, under 65% of which appear only once. The material sequenced was blood. These receptors were taken from an elderly woman in good health. The CDR3 runs from the conserved cysteine through the conserved F or W. A D gene is named only where the DNA matches it firmly. Size is stated for part of the rows, as once, few or many counts, or as a class when the clone is expanded.

>-|TRBJ1-4|TRBV4-3|-
CASSQGHGEKLFF
TGCGCCAGCAGCCAAGGTCATGGGGAAAAACTGTTTTTT
>TRBD1|TRBJ1-5|TRBV12-3/TRBV12-4|few
CASTSQGGNQPQHF
TGTGCCAGCACTTCACAGGGGGGCAATCAGCCCCAGCATTTT
>-|TRBJ2-5|TRBV12-3/TRBV12-4|many
CASSLHGETQYF
TGTGCCAGCAGCCTTCATGGGGAGACCCAGTACTTC
>-|TRBJ1-4|TRBV4-1|many
CASSLVYNEKLFF
TGCGCCAGCAGCTTGGTTTATAATGAAAAACTGTTTTTT
>-|TRBJ2-5|TRBV20-1|many
CSAGTRAQYF
TGCAGTGCTGGAACTCGGGCCCAGTACTTC
>TRBD2|TRBJ2-7|TRBV20-1|-
CSGWDYRGGEQYF
TGCAGTGGTTGGGACTACCGGGGAGGCGAGCAGTACTTC
>-|TRBJ2-7|TRBV10-3|-
CAISESQYEQYF
TGTGCCATCAGTGAGTCACAATACGAGCAGTACTTC
>-|TRBJ2-7|TRBV7-3|many
CASNPEVHEQYF
TGTGCCAGCAACCCTGAGGTCCACGAGCAGTACTTC
>TRBD2|TRBJ2-7|TRBV12-3/TRBV12-4|-
CASSFSWTSLDEQYF
TGTGCCAGCAGTTTTTCCTGGACTAGTCTGGACGAGCAGTACTTC
>-|TRBJ2-7|TRBV7-8|many
CASSLAAHYEQYF
TGTGCCAGCAGCTTAGCTGCACACTACGAGCAGTACTTC
>TRBD2|TRBJ2-3|TRBV27|-
CASSRLASGRAVHTETQYF
TGTGCCAGCAGTAGATTGGCTAGCGGGAGGGCCGTACATACAGAGACGCAGTATTTT
>TRBD1|TRBJ1-1|TRBV30|few
CAWSVLGQGAEAFF
TGTGCCTGGAGTGTCCTAGGACAGGGGGCGGAAGCTTTCTTT
>-|TRBJ1-5|TRBV4-1|many
CASSQEGPGGGSNQPQHF
TGCGCCAGCAGCCAAGAGGGGCCCGGGGGGGGTAGCAATCAGCCCCAGCATTTT
>TRBD1|TRBJ1-1|TRBV6-1|-
CASSRDRRTNTEAFF
TGTGCCAGCAGCCGGGACAGGAGGACGAACACTGAAGCTTTCTTT
>TRBD1|TRBJ2-7|TRBV28|few
CASSSHLGQGFNEQYF
TGTGCCAGCAGTTCGCATCTGGGACAGGGGTTCAACGAGCAGTACTTC
>-|TRBJ2-7|TRBV20-1|-
CSASSGALDEQYF
TGCAGTGCTAGTTCAGGGGCTTTGGACGAGCAGTACTTC
>-|TRBJ2-3|TRBV20-1|-
CSARAGSMDTQYF
TGCAGTGCTAGAGCCGGGAGTATGGATACGCAGTATTTT
>TRBD1|TRBJ1-2|TRBV7-2|many
CASSFYRDRDIGYTF
TGTGCCAGCAGCTTTTACCGGGACAGGGACATTGGCTACACCTTC
>-|TRBJ2-3|TRBV4-1|-
CASSPLVADTQYF
TGCGCCAGCAGCCCCTTGGTGGCAGATACGCAGTATTTT
>TRBD2|TRBJ2-1|TRBV29-1|-
CSVENLSGLSYNEQFF
TGCAGCGTTGAAAACCTTAGCGGGCTCTCCTACAATGAGCAGTTCTTC
>-|TRBJ1-3|TRBV7-2|few
CASSLIGNTIYF
TGTGCCAGCAGCTTAATTGGAAACACCATATATTTT
>TRBD2|TRBJ2-7|TRBV20-1|-
CSAPTSGGTNEQYF
TGCAGTGCACCCACTAGCGGGGGGACGAATGAGCAGTACTTC
>-|TRBJ2-7|TRBV27|few
CASSLWGGGRYEQYF
TGTGCCAGCAGTTTATGGGGGGGCGGTCGGTACGAGCAGTACTTC
>TRBD1|TRBJ2-7|TRBV28|-
CASSSPGGYSYEQYF
TGTGCCAGCAGCTCCCCAGGGGGTTACTCCTACGAGCAGTACTTC
>TRBD1|TRBJ2-3|TRBV29-1|once
CSVEEGTGFFTDTQYF
TGCAGCGTTGAAGAAGGGACAGGGTTTTTCACAGATACGCAGTATTTT
>-|TRBJ2-7|TRBV7-9|-
CASSVFGVRGQYF
TGTGCCAGCAGCGTTTTCGGGGTACGGGGGCAGTACTTC
>-|TRBJ2-1|TRBV24-1|-
CATSVRRGRHDEQFF
TGTGCCACCAGTGTGAGGAGGGGAAGACACGATGAGCAGTTCTTC
>-|TRBJ1-6|TRBV3-1|-
CASSQEAQGYNSPLHF
TGTGCCAGCAGCCAAGAGGCACAGGGATATAATTCACCCCTCCACTTT
>-|TRBJ2-1|TRBV13|many
CASSFYLASYNEQFF
TGTGCCAGCAGCTTTTATCTAGCCTCCTACAATGAGCAGTTCTTC
>-|TRBJ2-7|TRBV3-1|many
CASSQAGSITREQYF
TGTGCCAGCAGCCAAGCTGGGTCGATCACCCGCGAGCAGTACTTC
>TRBD2|TRBJ2-5|TRBV6-6|-
CASSYDGTTGSNEQYF
TGTGCCAGCAGTTACGACGGGACTACTGGATCCAATGAGCAGTACTTC
>-|TRBJ2-1|TRBV4-1|many
CASSQGVAPNEQFF
TGCGCCAGCAGCCAGGGGGTTGCCCCCAATGAGCAGTTCTTC
>-|TRBJ2-5|TRBV28|many
CASSIQRRQQETQYF
TGTGCCAGCAGTATACAAAGAAGACAGCAAGAGACCCAGTACTTC
>TRBD2|TRBJ2-1|TRBV11-2|-
CASSASGGSFGEQFF
TGTGCCAGCAGCGCGAGCGGGGGTAGTTTCGGTGAGCAGTTCTTC
>-|TRBJ2-7|TRBV20-1|few
CSATGRQSNFGDEQYF
TGCAGTGCTACCGGGCGGCAATCTAACTTTGGGGACGAGCAGTACTTC
>-|TRBJ2-5|TRBV15|-
CATSNLEGYQETQYF
TGTGCCACCAGCAATCTGGAGGGTTACCAAGAGACCCAGTACTTC
>-|TRBJ2-5|TRBV20-1|-
CSARGLYQETQYF
TGCAGTGCAAGAGGATTGTACCAAGAGACCCAGTACTTC
>-|TRBJ2-5|TRBV7-8|-
CASSLAQTGSLTTQYF
TGTGCCAGCAGCTTAGCGCAAACAGGGAGTCTTACGACCCAGTACTTC
>TRBD1|TRBJ2-7|TRBV4-1|many
CASSQPGQGTYEQYF
TGCGCCAGCAGCCAACCGGGACAGGGGACCTACGAGCAGTACTTC
>-|TRBJ2-3|TRBV12-3/TRBV12-4|-
CASSRPVAETRDTQYF
TGTGCCAGCAGCCGCCCAGTTGCGGAGACGAGAGATACGCAGTATTTT
>TRBD2|TRBJ2-7|TRBV25-1|many
CASSDPGLGGSYEQYF
TGTGCCAGCAGTGATCCGGGACTAGGGGGCTCCTACGAGCAGTACTTC
>-|TRBJ2-5|TRBV20-1|-
CSATSRRGRTVETQYF
TGCAGTGCTACCTCACGCCGGGGACGGACGGTAGAGACCCAGTACTTC
>TRBD2|TRBJ2-3|TRBV20-1|-
CSARGLAGGVDTQYF
TGCAGTGCTAGAGGGCTAGCGGGGGGGGTAGATACGCAGTATTTT
>TRBD2|TRBJ2-1|TRBV7-9|-
CVSSHSWLAGNEQFF
TGTGTCAGCAGCCATAGTTGGCTAGCGGGTAATGAGCAGTTCTTC
>TRBD2|TRBJ2-7|TRBV4-1|few
CASSQEKLAGSYEQYF
TGCGCCAGCAGCCAAGAGAAACTAGCGGGTTCCTACGAGCAGTACTTC